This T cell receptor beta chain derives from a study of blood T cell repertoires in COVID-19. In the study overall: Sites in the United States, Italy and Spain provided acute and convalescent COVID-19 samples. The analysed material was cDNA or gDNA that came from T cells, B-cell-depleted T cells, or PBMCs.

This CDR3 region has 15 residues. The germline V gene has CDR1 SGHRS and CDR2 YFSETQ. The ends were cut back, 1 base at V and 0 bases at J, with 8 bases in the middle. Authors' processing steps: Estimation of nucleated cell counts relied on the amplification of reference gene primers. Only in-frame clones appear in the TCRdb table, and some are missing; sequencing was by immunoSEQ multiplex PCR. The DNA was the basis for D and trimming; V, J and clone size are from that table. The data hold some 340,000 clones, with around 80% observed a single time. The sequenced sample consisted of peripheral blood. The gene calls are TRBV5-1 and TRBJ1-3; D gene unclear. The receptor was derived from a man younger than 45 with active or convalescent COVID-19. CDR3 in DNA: TGCGCCAGCAGCTTGCTCGGGGACTCTGGAAACACCATATATTTT. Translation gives CASSLLGDSGNTIYF.